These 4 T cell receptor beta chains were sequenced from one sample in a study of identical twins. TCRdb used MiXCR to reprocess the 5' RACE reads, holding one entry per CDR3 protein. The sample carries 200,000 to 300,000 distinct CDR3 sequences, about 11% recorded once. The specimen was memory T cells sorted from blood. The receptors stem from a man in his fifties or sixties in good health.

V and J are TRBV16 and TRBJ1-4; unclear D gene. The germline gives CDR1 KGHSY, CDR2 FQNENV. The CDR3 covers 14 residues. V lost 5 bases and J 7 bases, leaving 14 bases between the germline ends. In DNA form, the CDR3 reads TGTGCCAGCAGCATCGTCAGCGGTGGTGAAAAACTGTTTTTT. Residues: CASSIVSGGEKLFF.

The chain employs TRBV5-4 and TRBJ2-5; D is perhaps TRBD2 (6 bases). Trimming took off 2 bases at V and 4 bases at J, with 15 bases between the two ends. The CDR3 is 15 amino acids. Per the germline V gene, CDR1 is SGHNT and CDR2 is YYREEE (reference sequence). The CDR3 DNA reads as TGTGCCAGCAGCTTTGGAGGGCTGATCCTAGAGACCCAGTACTTC. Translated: CASSFGGLILETQYF.

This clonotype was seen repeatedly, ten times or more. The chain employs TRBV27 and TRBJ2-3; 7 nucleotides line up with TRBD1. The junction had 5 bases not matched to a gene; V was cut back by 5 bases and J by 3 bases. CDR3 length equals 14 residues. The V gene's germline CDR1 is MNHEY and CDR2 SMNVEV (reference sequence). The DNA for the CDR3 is TGTGCCAGCAGTCCCCGCAGGGGGACAGATACGCAGTATTTT. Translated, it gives CASSPRRGTDTQYF.

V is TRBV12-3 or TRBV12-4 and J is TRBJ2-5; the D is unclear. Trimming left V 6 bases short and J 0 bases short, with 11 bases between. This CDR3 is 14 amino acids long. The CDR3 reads CASSPAVYQETQYF. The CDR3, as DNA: TGTGCCAGCAGCCCAGCAGTTTACCAAGAGACCCAGTACTTC.